This TCR beta chain was profiled in a study of blood T cell repertoires in COVID-19. Study in general: Italy, Spain and the United States were the sources of the convalescent and acute COVID-19 samples. From T cells, B-cell-depleted T cells, or PBMCs came the material, which was cDNA or gDNA.

In the original analysis: Estimation of nucleated cell counts was performed using reference gene primer amplification. Some clones are missing from TCRdb's copy, which holds only in-frame ones; the method was immunoSEQ multiplex PCR. The V and J calls and clone size were taken over from that table, and D and trimming were inferred from the DNA. This table has some 75,000 clones, 75% to 95% appearing once. The V gene lost 6 bases and the J gene lost 0 bases, with 20 bases spanning the gap. Germline CDR1 reads SEHNR; CDR2 reads FQNEAQ (reference sequence). The length of the CDR3 is 17 residues. The clonotype originates from a human donor in a cohort sampled during active COVID-19. This chain joins TRBV7-9 and TRBJ1-1, with D possibly being TRBD1 (6 bases). Sequencing was carried out using peripheral blood. CDR3 region: CASRTGRGVNMNTEAFF. The CDR3 DNA sequence: TGTGCCAGCAGAACAGGGAGGGGGGTAAACATGAACACTGAAGCTTTCTTT.